Shown below are 26 T cell receptor beta chains from a single sample sequenced in a study of PD-L1 blockade in urothelial cancer. TCRdb keeps only in-frame clones here, not all; method: immunoSEQ multiplex PCR. The sample has tens of thousands of clones; about 90% are singletons. Documented time point: peripheral blood 6 weeks after treatment start. The material was PBMCs, obtained around atezolizumab (anti-PD-L1) treatment. Receptor source: an older man with urothelial cancer.

The gene calls are TRBV29-1 and TRBJ2-1; D is possibly TRBD2 (6 bases). V was clipped by 4 bases and J by 0 bases, with 7 bases between them. Germline V gene lookup returns CDR1 SQVTM and CDR2 ANQGSEA. The CDR3 length is 13 residues. CDR3 nucleotides: TGCAGCGTTGGGCGGGACTCCTACAATGAGCAGTTCTTC. It is translated as CSVGRDSYNEQFF.

This clone was recorded only once. This chain joins TRBV2 and TRBJ2-1, with 8 bases matching TRBD2. This CDR3 is built from 14 residues. J was trimmed by 7 bases and V by 4 bases; bases with no gene match: 6. The germline V gene encodes CDR1 SNHLY and CDR2 FYNNEI. The CDR3 coding sequence is TGTGCCAGCAGTGTATCCAGCGGGAGAAATGAGCAGTTCTTC. It yields the protein CASSVSSGRNEQFF.

This clone was detected once. V and J are TRBV5-1 and TRBJ2-7; 11 bases match TRBD1. CDR1 and CDR2 (germline): SGHRS, YFSETQ. V gave up 4 bases and J gave up 6 bases; unmatched junction bases: 6. This CDR3 spans 14 amino acids. The CDR3 here is CASSRPGQGGEQYF. The CDR3 region has the DNA TGCGCCAGCAGCCGCCCGGGACAGGGGGGCGAGCAGTACTTC.

The rearrangement uses TRBV5-4 and TRBJ2-5; D remains unclear. The germline gives CDR1 SGHNT, CDR2 YYREEE (reference sequence). The CDR3 spans 14 residues. V lost 1 base, J lost 1 base, and 8 bases lay in between. The chain's CDR3 is CASSLILSQETQYF. DNA of the CDR3: TGTGCCAGCAGCTTGATCCTAAGCCAAGAGACCCAGTACTTC. Full variable domain (outside the CDR3, taken from reference TRBV5-4 and TRBJ2-5): ETGVTQSPTHLIKTRGQQVTLRCSSQSGHNTVSWYQQALGQGPQFIFQYYREEENGRGNFPPRFSGLQFPNYSSELNVNALELDDSALYLCASSLILSQETQYFGPGTRLLVL.

The CDR3 spells CASEWDRGEQYF. In DNA, the CDR3 is TGTGCCAGCGAATGGGACAGGGGCGAGCAGTACTTC. This sequence joins TRBV2 and TRBJ2-7; 10 nucleotides agree with TRBD1. V lost 8 bases and J lost 6; bases outside the gene matches: 4. Germline V gene data show CDR1 as SNHLY and CDR2 as FYNNEI. The CDR3 has 12 residues. The full variable domain, in which reference TRBV2 and TRBJ2-7 provide the parts outside the CDR3, is EPEVTQTPSHQVTQMGQEVILRCVPISNHLYFYWYRQILGQKVEFLVSFYNNEISEKSEIFDDQFSVERPDGSNFTLKIRSTKLEDSAMYFCASEWDRGEQYFGPGTRLTVT.

This clone was seen only once. This chain joins TRBV5-1 and TRBJ2-1; 11 positions match TRBD2. The CDR3 loop spans 15 amino acids. Germline CDR1 is SGHRS and CDR2 is YFSETQ. The V and J ends lost 1 base and 5 bases, in that order; junction bases with no gene match: 2. CDR3 in amino acids: CASSLTSGRHNEQFF. The CDR3, as DNA: TGCGCCAGCAGCTTGACTAGCGGGAGACACAATGAGCAGTTCTTC. The full variable domain, rest sourced from reference TRBV5-1 and TRBJ2-1, is KAGVTQTPRYLIKTRGQQVTLSCSPISGHRSVSWYQQTPGQGLQFLFEYFSETQRNKGNFPGRFSGRQFSNSRSEMNVSTLELGDSALYLCASSLTSGRHNEQFFGPGTRLTVL.

The chain links TRBV2 to TRBJ1-2; tentatively, D is TRBD1 (6 bases). The CDR3 contains 15 residues. Germline V gene lookup returns CDR1 SNHLY and CDR2 FYNNEI. With 1 base removed from V and 4 bases from J, the gap between germline ends came to 13 bases. As DNA, the CDR3 is TGTGCCAGCAGTGAAGTCTTGGCAGGGGTCTATGGCTACACCTTC. This encodes CASSEVLAGVYGYTF.

The DNA of the CDR3 is TGTGCCAGCAGCATACGACTTATAGCGGGAGGGGCGGCAGAGACCCAGTACTTC. Protein: CASSIRLIAGGAAETQYF. The gene calls are TRBV5-5 and TRBJ2-5; 11 positions agree with TRBD2. CDR1 is SGHKS, CDR2 YYEKEE, per germline (reference sequence). This CDR3 comprises 18 residues. Trimming took 4 bases from V and 4 from J; bases not matched to a gene: 15.

As concerns this clone: One junction end does not reproduce the germline sequence, and a read error may be involved. V is TRBV7-9 and J is TRBJ1-3; 8 positions agree with TRBD1. The CDR3 consists of 14 residues. Germline V CDR1 and CDR2: SEHNR, FQNEAQ (reference sequence). The CDR3 coding sequence is TGTGCCAGCAGCCTCGGGACAGGTGGAGACACCATATATTTT. It translates to CASSLGTGGDTIYF. Full variable domain (remainder filled in from reference TRBV7-9 and TRBJ1-3): DTGVSQNPRHKITKRGQNVTFRCDPISEHNRLYWYRQTLGQGPEFLTYFQNEAQLEKSRLLSDRFSAERPKGSFSTLEIQRTEQGDSAMYLCASSLGTGGDTIYFGEGSWLTVV.

This chain uses TRBV14 with TRBJ1-5; maybe TRBD1 (6 bases). This CDR3 has 16 residues. Trimming removed 2 bases at V and 4 bases at J, with 15 bases between. CDR1 is SGHDN and CDR2 is FVKESK in the germline V gene. The CDR3 DNA reads as TGTGCCAGCAGCCAAACCTACCGGGACACTAATCAGCCCCAGCATTTT. Translating gives CASSQTYRDTNQPQHF.

The chain links TRBV5-6 to TRBJ1-2; D is ambiguous. Germline V gives CDR1 SGHDT, CDR2 YYEEEE. This CDR3 spans 13 amino acids. V was clipped by 4 bases and J by 4 bases, with 11 bases between them. The CDR3 bases are TGTGCCAGCAGCCTTGAGGCCATCTATGGCTACACCTTC. Protein: CASSLEAIYGYTF.

This chain connects TRBV6-5 to TRBJ2-7; D is unresolved. CDR3 size: 14 residues. CDR1 and CDR2 from the germline V gene are MNHEY and SVGAGI. The ends were cut back, 1 base at V and 4 bases at J, with 11 bases in the middle. In nucleotides, the CDR3 is TGTGCCAGCAGTTACTTTAAGGCAGGTTACGAGCAGTACTTC. Translated, it gives CASSYFKAGYEQYF.

The chain has TRBV2 and TRBJ1-1; 9 bases align to TRBD1. This CDR3 is 14 amino acids long. Per the germline V gene, CDR1 is SNHLY and CDR2 is FYNNEI. V was clipped by 6 bases and J by 3 bases; unmatched bases: 5. The CDR3 DNA follows: TGTGCCAGCAGGCTGGGACAGGGAGACACTGAAGCTTTCTTT. Translated, it gives CASRLGQGDTEAFF.

This clone was counted between two and nine times. Other nucleotide sequences from this sample produce the same CDR3. The V call is TRBV7-9, the J call TRBJ1-5; maybe TRBD1 (6 bases). The ends were cut back, 1 base at V and 5 bases at J, with 9 bases in the middle. The CDR3 runs 14 residues. Germline CDR1 SEHNR, CDR2 FQNEAQ (reference sequence). The DNA of the CDR3 is TGTGCCAGCAGCTTAGGGGGACAAGATCAGCCCCAGCATTTT. Its translation is CASSLGGQDQPQHF.

This chain joins TRBV27 and TRBJ1-5; D ambiguous. The J call may be faulty, since TRBJ2-3 better matches the DNA end. The CDR3 is 14 residues long. Germline assignment: CDR1 MNHEY and CDR2 SMNVEV (reference sequence). In DNA form, the CDR3 reads TGTGCCAGCAGTTTGAACAAAGGCGGTCAGCCCCAGTATTTT. This translates into CASSLNKGGQPQYF.

The rearrangement links TRBV6-1 to TRBJ2-7; D call uncertain. CDR1 is MNHNS, CDR2 SASEGT, per germline. The CDR3 loop spans 13 amino acids. Deletions cut 3 bases from V and 3 bases from J, with 9 bases between. CDR3 nucleotide sequence: TGTGCCAGCAGTGATGGCGGTAACTACGAGCAGTACTTC. Its protein product is CASSDGGNYEQYF.

This clone has a single count. This chain uses TRBV27 with TRBJ1-1; a weak D match, TRBD1 (6 bases). This CDR3 has 14 amino acids. V lost 2 bases to trimming and J lost 9 bases, with 16 bases between them. CDR1 and CDR2 (germline): MNHEY, SMNVEV (reference sequence). CDR3 amino acids: CASSLTPDSTKAFF. Here the CDR3 DNA reads TGTGCCAGCAGTTTAACCCCGGACAGTACCAAAGCTTTCTTT.

CDR3 in DNA: TGTGCCAGCAGCCCCCAGGTATCGGGAGTGGCGGGCGAGCAGTACTTC. As protein: CASSPQVSGVAGEQYF. V and J are TRBV9 and TRBJ2-7; weak D call: TRBD2 (6 bases). The CDR3 is 16 residues long. V shed 4 bases and J shed 6 bases, with 23 bases lying between them. CDR1 SGDLS and CDR2 YYNGEE come from the germline V gene.

The rearrangement uses TRBV29-1 and TRBJ2-2; TRBD2 matches 7 bases. The length of the CDR3 is 14 residues. CDR1 and CDR2 (germline): SQVTM, ANQGSEA. J gave up 5 bases and V 4 bases, and 7 bases lay outside the gene matches. The CDR3: CSVVAGVETGELFF. The CDR3 DNA reads as TGCAGCGTTGTTGCGGGAGTGGAGACCGGGGAGCTGTTTTTT.

This clone showed up just a few times. The chain has TRBV19 and TRBJ2-1; 7 bases are shared with TRBD2. This CDR3 has 12 amino acids. V gave up 10 bases and J gave up 6 bases; unmatched junction bases: 6. Germline V CDR1 and CDR2: LNHDA, SQIVND (reference sequence). Written as DNA, the CDR3 is TGTGCCACCTGGGGCGGGAGCAATGAGCAGTTCTTC. It encodes CATWGGSNEQFF.

The gene calls are TRBV28 and TRBJ2-7; D is ambiguous. The CDR3 has 12 amino acids. Germline values: CDR1 MDHEN, CDR2 SYDVKM. V was pared by 6 bases and J by 4 bases, with 10 bases between. The CDR3 DNA is TGTGCCAGCAGACGCGACGGGTACGAGCAGTACTTC. It codes for CASRRDGYEQYF.

J is TRBJ2-1 and V is TRBV7-3; 10 bases line up with TRBD1. This CDR3 is built from 15 residues. CDR1 and CDR2 from the germline V gene are SGHTA and FQGTGA. Unmatched junction bases numbered 8, after V lost 5 bases and J lost 7 bases. The CDR3 coding sequence is TGTGCCAGCAGCCCGGCGACAGGGGGCTGGAATGAGCAGTTCTTC. Its translation: CASSPATGGWNEQFF. The whole variable domain, remainder taken from reference TRBV7-3 and TRBJ2-1, is GAGVSQTPSNKVTEKGKYVELRCDPISGHTALYWYRQSLGQGPEFLIYFQGTGAADDSGLPNDRFFAVRPEGSVSTLKIQRTERGDSAVYLCASSPATGGWNEQFFGPGTRLTVL.

V and J are TRBV10-1 and TRBJ2-3; 8 bases are shared with TRBD2. With 8 bases clipped from V and 0 bases from J, the junction kept 7 bases outside the gene matches. Germline assignment: CDR1 WNHNN and CDR2 SYGVQD (reference sequence). The CDR3 runs 15 residues. The CDR3 DNA reads TGCGCCAGCTCGGGGACTAGGGGGAGCACAGATACGCAGTATTTT. Translated, it gives CASSGTRGSTDTQYF.

The chain has TRBV6-5 and TRBJ1-2, with 7 bases aligning to TRBD1. V shed 5 bases, J shed 7 bases, and the junction held 4 bases outside the gene matches. Germline V CDR1 and CDR2: MNHEY, SVGAGI. This CDR3 has 12 residues. In DNA form, the CDR3 reads TGTGCCAGCAGTAACACAGGGGTTGGCTACACCTTC. The encoded protein is CASSNTGVGYTF.

This chain connects TRBV2 to TRBJ1-2; TRBD1 aligns across 10 bases. V shed 7 bases, J shed 8 bases, and the junction held 19 bases outside the gene matches. There are 17 residues in the CDR3. Per the germline V gene, CDR1 is SNHLY and CDR2 is FYNNEI. The CDR3 bases are TGTGCCAGCACAATTACCGGGACAGGGGACCGTCGACGGGGCTACACCTTC. This encodes CASTITGTGDRRRGYTF.

The chain carries TRBV7-9 and TRBJ1-2, with 7 bases identical to TRBD1. Trimming cost V 5 bases and J 1 base; bases outside gene matches: 19. Germline loops: CDR1 SEHNR, CDR2 FQNEAQ (reference sequence). The CDR3 is made up of 19 amino acids. This chain's CDR3 is CASSASRDRNPLVNYGYTF. The CDR3 DNA sequence: TGTGCCAGCAGCGCGAGCCGGGACAGAAACCCGTTGGTTAACTATGGCTACACCTTC.